This TCR beta chain was sequenced during a study of control samples from healthy donors and cancer patients. TCRdb's table, derived via immunoSEQ multiplex PCR, lists solely in-frame clones and lacks some. The sample carries 40,000 to 55,000 clones, about 87% recorded once. This clone was found a few times. This CDR3 is 13 amino acids long. V gave up 7 bases and J gave up 7 bases, with 14 bases separating them. Per germline, CDR1 MNHEY and CDR2 SMNVEV (reference sequence). The chain recombines TRBV27 with TRBJ1-5, with D perhaps matching TRBD1 (5 bases). This receptor was identified in a woman aged 60-75 years with lung cancer. The specimen sequenced was PBMCs. CDR3 sequence reads: CASTYRAGQPQHF. The CDR3, as DNA: TGTGCCAGCACCTACCGGGCAGGGCAGCCCCAGCATTTT.